This T cell receptor (beta chain) was captured by sequencing in a study of CD8+CD57+ T cells in acquired aplastic anemia. About the research overall: The sorted CD4+ and CD8+ cells yielded an average about 3.5 ug of DNA. Some 10 million reads were obtained on average for healthy donor CD4+ cells.

Germline-derived CDR1 and CDR2 are LNHDA and SQIVND (reference sequence). The CDR3 spans 16 residues. Trimming removed 0 bases from V and 1 base from J, with 7 bases in between. Whole-study findings and limits: Patients and controls shared 25 to 35 CD8+ CDR3 sequences, highly expressed in patients. CD8+ Simpson's diversity did not differ significantly between patients and controls.

For CDR3 and TCR beta VDJ profiling, genomic DNA was the template used. Each CDR3 protein gets one entry after TCRdb re-called the reads with MiXCR. The sample lists 180,000 or so distinct CDR3 sequences, approximately 49% occurring once. In this sample, this clonotype turned up a few times. Its matching antigen is unknown. Sequenced: sorted CD4+, CD8+, or CD8+CD57+ T cells (not recorded which) from PBMCs. The receptor was derived from a human donor in good health. V usage is TRBV19 and J usage is TRBJ2-6, with D unclear. The CDR3 nucleotides are TGTGCCAGTAGTATAGAAGGTGGGTCTGGGGCCAACGTCCTGACTTTC. Protein sequence: CASSIEGGSGANVLTF.